The T cell receptor (beta chain) under discussion was sequenced for a study of T cell responses to AZD1222 COVID-19 vaccine. General observations from the study: Reportedly, nearly half the spike-specific TCRs target unmutated variant regions.

Germline trimming cut 5 bases from V and 2 bases from J; bases unmatched to any gene: 7. The CDR3 is 16 amino acids. CDR1 and CDR2 (germline): SEHNR, FQNEAQ (reference sequence). Produced via immunoSEQ multiplex PCR; TCRdb's table is partial and in-frame only. The sample has more than 75,000 clones; more than 85% are singletons. Of note for this clone: Antigen unknown.

The starting material was peripheral blood, obtained on day 0 of AZD1222 vaccination. This clonotype was obtained from an adult in good health. V gene TRBV7-9 combines with J gene TRBJ2-5; 11 nucleotides align to TRBD2. Here the CDR3 reads CASSRRLAGPQETQYF. The CDR3 DNA reads as TGTGCCAGCAGCCGACGACTAGCGGGACCACAAGAGACCCAGTACTTC.